The 18 T cell receptor beta chains reported below all come from one sample, sequenced in a study of cytomegalovirus exposure and HLA in healthy donors. The PCR ran on 60 Vbeta and 13 Jbeta primers. Assay used: immunoSEQ multiplex PCR; TCRdb lists only in-frame clones, some missing. The sample lists fewer than 200,000 clones, 75% to 85% occurring once. Sequencing used PBMCs. Receptors originate from a female donor in good health and CMV-seronegative.

This rearrangement joins TRBV9 to TRBJ1-3; D not certain. This CDR3 is 15 amino acids long. CDR1 and CDR2 (germline): SGDLS, YYNGEE. The germline V and J ends were trimmed by 0 bases and 5 bases, with 12 bases remaining between them. CDR3 amino acids: CASSVDQGVRNTIYF. The CDR3 nucleotides read TGTGCCAGCAGCGTAGATCAAGGAGTACGAAACACCATATATTTT.

The chain is built from TRBV7-2 and TRBJ2-3; 11 nucleotides line up with TRBD1. The CDR3 consists of 18 residues. J lost 2 bases, V lost 1 base, and 8 bases had no gene match. Germline-derived CDR1 and CDR2 are SGHTA and FQGNSA. CDR3: CASSLGYMDRGPTDTQYF. CDR3 DNA: TGTGCCAGCAGCTTAGGGTATATGGACAGGGGGCCCACAGATACGCAGTATTTT.

The sample holds a few counts of this clone. The rearrangement uses TRBV2 and TRBJ1-5; D remains ambiguous. Trimming removed 7 bases from V and 0 bases from J, with 13 bases in between. Germline V lookup: CDR1 SNHLY, CDR2 FYNNEI. This CDR3 has 15 residues. The CDR3 nucleotides read TGTGCCAGCACCCGCCGTTCCTATAGCAATCAGCCCCAGCATTTT. The encoded protein is CASTRRSYSNQPQHF.

J is TRBJ2-1 and V is TRBV21-1; the table gives TRBD2 as D, unverified against the DNA. TRBV21-1 has pseudogene status. CDR3 length: 11 amino acids. This chain's CDR3 is CASSNRDLQFF. The CDR3 DNA is TGTGCCAGCAGCAACCGGGACTTACAGTTCTTC.

The chain is built from TRBV7-9 and TRBJ1-1; D remains ambiguous. Trimming cost V 2 bases and J 1 base, with 5 bases left between them. CDR1 is SEHNR and CDR2 is FQNEAQ in the germline V gene (reference sequence). The CDR3 is 13 residues long. CDR3 region: CASSLLANTEAFF. For the CDR3, the DNA is TGTGCCAGCAGCTTATTGGCGAACACTGAAGCTTTCTTT.

DNA for the CDR3: TGTGCCAGCAGTTTACCGGGACAGGGCGTCTCCGAGCAGTACTTC. Protein: CASSLPGQGVSEQYF. This chain uses TRBV27 with TRBJ2-7, with 9 bases matching TRBD1. J lost 6 bases, V lost 2 bases, and 8 bases had no gene match. The CDR3 loop spans 15 amino acids. Germline V gene lookup returns CDR1 MNHEY and CDR2 SMNVEV (reference sequence).

The V gene is TRBV29-1, the J gene TRBJ2-7; weak D call: TRBD2 (7 bases). V was cut by 6 bases and J by 2 bases, with 11 bases left in between. The CDR3 has 12 residues. Germline values: CDR1 SQVTM, CDR2 ANQGSEA. This CDR3 reads CSVRRGPYEQYF. Written as DNA, the CDR3 is TGCAGCGTAAGGCGGGGGCCCTACGAGCAGTACTTC.

This chain joins TRBV28 and TRBJ1-1; TRBD1 might be the D (5 bases). The CDR3 runs to 18 residues. Germline V gives CDR1 MDHEN, CDR2 SYDVKM. V shed 5 bases and J shed 1 base, with 23 bases lying between them. The DNA for the CDR3 is TGTGCCAGCAGTGAGAGGAACAGGCTCATCTTGGGGAACACTGAAGCTTTCTTT. Translating it yields CASSERNRLILGNTEAFF.

Worth noting for this clone: A read error may account for a junction end that differs from germline. The rearrangement links TRBV5-1 to TRBJ2-5, with a weak D call TRBD2 (6 bases). CDR3 length equals 16 residues. Looked up from germline, CDR1 is SGHRS and CDR2 is YFSETQ. CDR3 DNA: TGCGCCAGCAGCTTGGGCCCACACTCGACTAGACAGACGGAGAACTTC. It translates to CASSLGPHSTRQTENF.

The chain recombines TRBV9 with TRBJ1-2; 8 bases map to TRBD1. This CDR3 has 14 residues. V shed 4 bases, J shed 7 bases, and the junction held 9 bases outside the gene matches. Germline values: CDR1 SGDLS, CDR2 YYNGEE. The CDR3 DNA sequence: TGTGCCAGCAGCCTCGGACAGGGAAGTGTTGGCTACACCTTC. Protein sequence: CASSLGQGSVGYTF. The full variable domain, its missing parts supplied by reference TRBV9 and TRBJ1-2, is DSGVTQTPKHLITATGQRVTLRCSPRSGDLSVYWYQQSLDQGLQFLIQYYNGEERAKGNILERFSAQQFPDLHSELNLSSLELGDSALYFCASSLGQGSVGYTFGSGTRLTVV.

This clone was found a few times. This chain connects TRBV2 to TRBJ1-4, with D hard to call. V dropped 6 bases and J dropped 7 bases, with 12 bases sitting between them. Germline V gene sequence: CDR1 SNHLY, CDR2 FYNNEI. This CDR3 has 13 amino acids. Here the CDR3 reads CASRVSFAEKLFF. CDR3 DNA: TGTGCCAGCAGGGTTAGTTTCGCTGAAAAACTGTTTTTT.

This clone came up once. The chain uses TRBV18 and TRBJ1-6; maybe TRBD1 (5 bases). The CDR3 extends over 15 amino acids. From germline, CDR1 is KGHSH and CDR2 LQKENI. V lost 4 bases and J 9 bases, leaving 16 bases between the germline ends. The DNA of the CDR3 is TGTGCCAGCTCACGGGGTGAAGGGGCGGTTTCACCCCTCCACTTT. Amino acids: CASSRGEGAVSPLHF. The variable domain in full, completed from reference TRBV18 and TRBJ1-6, reads NAGVMQNPRHLVRRRGQEARLRCSPMKGHSHVYWYRQLPEEGLKFMVYLQKENIIDESGMPKERFSAEFPKEGPSILRIQQVVRGDSAAYFCASSRGEGAVSPLHFGNGTRLTVT.

The chain uses TRBV7-2 and TRBJ1-6; weak D call: TRBD1 (6 bases). Germline V lookup: CDR1 SGHTA, CDR2 FQGNSA. The CDR3 has 15 amino acids. The V end lost 5 bases, the J end lost 10 bases, and 18 bases lay between the germline ends. CDR3 sequence: CASSPPQGRGSPLHF. The CDR3 DNA sequence: TGTGCCAGCAGCCCGCCCCAGGGGAGAGGCTCACCCCTCCACTTT.

This clone was counted a few times. This chain uses TRBV27 with TRBJ2-5; 12 bases align to TRBD1. The J call is in doubt because the DNA end fits TRBJ2-7 better. The CDR3 covers 16 residues. Germline assignment: CDR1 MNHEY and CDR2 SMNVEV (reference sequence). The CDR3 reads CASSQNRDRGRYEQYF. The CDR3 DNA is TGTGCCAGCAGCCAGAACCGGGACAGGGGGCGGTACGAGCAGTACTTC.

V gene TRBV6-4 combines with J gene TRBJ1-2, with TRBD1 matching 7 bases. V shed 2 bases, J shed 1 base, and the junction held 4 bases outside the gene matches. The CDR3 is made up of 15 amino acids. In germline, CDR1 is MRHNA, CDR2 SNTAGT. The CDR3 sequence is CASSDRAGGNYGYTF. The DNA for the CDR3 is TGTGCCAGCAGTGACCGGGCAGGGGGTAACTATGGCTACACCTTC.

The gene calls are TRBV30 and TRBJ2-7; D might be TRBD1 (7 bases). Germline CDR1 GTSNPN, CDR2 SVGIG (reference sequence). V lost 0 bases and J lost 6, with 18 bases in between. The CDR3 covers 15 residues. This chain's CDR3 is CAWSVLQGRLSEQYF. CDR3 in DNA: TGTGCCTGGAGTGTCCTACAGGGGAGGCTTTCCGAGCAGTACTTC.

This clone was found once. The V and J genes are TRBV6-1 and TRBJ1-2; the match to TRBD1 covers 12 bases. From germline, CDR1 is MNHNS and CDR2 SASEGT. The J segment lost 4 bases and the V segment lost 4 bases, leaving 7 bases of the junction unmatched. The CDR3 sequence is 16 residues long. As DNA, the CDR3 is TGTGCCAGCAGTGCGGGACAGGGGGCGCGTGGCTATGGCTACACCTTC. Translated: CASSAGQGARGYGYTF.

The chain links TRBV5-4 to TRBJ2-7; TRBD2 aligns across 7 bases. V trimming: 3 bases; J trimming: 4 bases; junction bases outside the gene matches: 10. Germline assignment: CDR1 SGHNT and CDR2 YYREEE (reference sequence). This CDR3 comprises 15 residues. The CDR3 DNA sequence: TGTGCCAGCAGCTCCCCCGGGCGGGGGACTTACGAGCAGTACTTC. Translation: CASSSPGRGTYEQYF. The full variable domain, completed using reference TRBV5-4 and TRBJ2-7, is ETGVTQSPTHLIKTRGQQVTLRCSSQSGHNTVSWYQQALGQGPQFIFQYYREEENGRGNFPPRFSGLQFPNYSSELNVNALELDDSALYLCASSSPGRGTYEQYFGPGTRLTVT.